These T cell receptor beta chains were read from a single sample in a study of CXCR3-negative and CXCR3-positive naive CD8 T cells. No DNA is given; TCRdb re-called the 5' RACE reads and lists each CDR3 protein once. This sample's clone table lists roughly 100,000 distinct CDR3 sequences. Material for sequencing was naive CXCR3+ CD8+ T cells from blood. These receptor sequences come from a human donor in good health. Some clones in this sample may be carry-over from other donors' samples. The CDR3 runs from the conserved cysteine through the conserved F or W. Fields, in order: CDR3 length, V gene, J gene, CDR3 protein.

cdr3_length: 18; v_call: TRBV7-9; j_call: TRBJ1-5; cdr3_aa: CASSLADRGKDGNQPQHF
cdr3_length: 14; v_call: TRBV27; j_call: TRBJ2-7; cdr3_aa: CASSLLASAYEQYF
cdr3_length: 15; v_call: TRBV7-9; j_call: TRBJ1-1; cdr3_aa: CASSSLKGARTEAFF
cdr3_length: 15; v_call: TRBV5-5; j_call: TRBJ1-5; cdr3_aa: CASSSGFTPNQPQHF
cdr3_length: 15; v_call: TRBV7-9; j_call: TRBJ2-5; cdr3_aa: CASSLVIRGRETQYF
cdr3_length: 16; v_call: TRBV2; j_call: TRBJ2-3; cdr3_aa: CASRGPGGVSTDTQYF
cdr3_length: 14; v_call: TRBV12-3/TRBV12-4; j_call: TRBJ2-3; cdr3_aa: CATSGAVSTDTQYF
cdr3_length: 16; v_call: TRBV2; j_call: TRBJ2-1; cdr3_aa: CASDSPRDNIYNEQFF
cdr3_length: 15; v_call: TRBV29-1; j_call: TRBJ1-3; cdr3_aa: CSALAVDYSGNTIYF
cdr3_length: 18; v_call: TRBV12-3/TRBV12-4; j_call: TRBJ2-5; cdr3_aa: CASSLTRPTGDLQETQYF
cdr3_length: 14; v_call: TRBV5-1; j_call: TRBJ2-7; cdr3_aa: CASRYDAGFPEQYF
cdr3_length: 16; v_call: TRBV15; j_call: TRBJ1-2; cdr3_aa: CATSRDRPAGSDGYTF
cdr3_length: 11; v_call: TRBV6-1; j_call: TRBJ1-1; cdr3_aa: CASKGGTEAFF
cdr3_length: 15; v_call: TRBV7-9; j_call: TRBJ2-7; cdr3_aa: CASSPDRDGAYEQYF
cdr3_length: 15; v_call: TRBV6-6; j_call: TRBJ2-5; cdr3_aa: CASSYSGLQGETQYF
cdr3_length: 13; v_call: TRBV7-2; j_call: TRBJ2-2; cdr3_aa: CASSLVSTGELFF
cdr3_length: 20; v_call: TRBV15; j_call: TRBJ1-5; cdr3_aa: CATSRAPYVSTGTRGQPQHF
cdr3_length: 14; v_call: TRBV4-1; j_call: TRBJ2-7; cdr3_aa: CASTQGTGGYEQYF
cdr3_length: 14; v_call: TRBV29-1; j_call: TRBJ2-7; cdr3_aa: CSVEARTGSYEQYF
cdr3_length: 12; v_call: TRBV29-1; j_call: TRBJ1-3; cdr3_aa: CSAQTKGNTIYF
cdr3_length: 14; v_call: TRBV9; j_call: TRBJ1-1; cdr3_aa: CASSSHGSDLEAFF
cdr3_length: 14; v_call: TRBV7-2; j_call: TRBJ1-3; cdr3_aa: CASSSDTAGNTIYF
cdr3_length: 15; v_call: TRBV2; j_call: TRBJ2-6; cdr3_aa: CASSGTEAGANVLTF
cdr3_length: 13; v_call: TRBV29-1; j_call: TRBJ2-7; cdr3_aa: CSARTVGTYQQYF
cdr3_length: 16; v_call: TRBV12-3/TRBV12-4; j_call: TRBJ2-3; cdr3_aa: CASSTSSGGSTDTQYF
cdr3_length: 14; v_call: TRBV5-1; j_call: TRBJ1-1; cdr3_aa: CASSLQGFFAEAFF
cdr3_length: 15; v_call: TRBV24-1; j_call: TRBJ2-5; cdr3_aa: CATRVPSGGKETQYF
cdr3_length: 15; v_call: TRBV4-2; j_call: TRBJ1-5; cdr3_aa: CASSQEWQANQPQHF
cdr3_length: 13; v_call: TRBV5-1; j_call: TRBJ2-1; cdr3_aa: CASSPLPGNEQFF
cdr3_length: 16; v_call: TRBV3-1; j_call: TRBJ2-1; cdr3_aa: CASSPHGTSNYNEQFF
cdr3_length: 13; v_call: TRBV19; j_call: TRBJ2-3; cdr3_aa: CASSRASTDTQYF
cdr3_length: 13; v_call: TRBV10-2; j_call: TRBJ2-5; cdr3_aa: CASRPTGSKTQYF
cdr3_length: 14; v_call: TRBV7-9; j_call: TRBJ2-5; cdr3_aa: CASSPGLAGETQYF
cdr3_length: 14; v_call: TRBV12-3/TRBV12-4; j_call: TRBJ2-1; cdr3_aa: CASSSPATYNEQFF
cdr3_length: 12; v_call: TRBV30; j_call: TRBJ2-1; cdr3_aa: CAWTPADNEQFF
cdr3_length: 13; v_call: TRBV29-1; j_call: TRBJ1-1; cdr3_aa: CSVLGQGWTEAFF
cdr3_length: 13; v_call: TRBV28; j_call: TRBJ1-1; cdr3_aa: CASSHRENTEAFF
cdr3_length: 14; v_call: TRBV6-4; j_call: TRBJ2-1; cdr3_aa: CATSSGTDYNEQFF
cdr3_length: 16; v_call: TRBV12-3/TRBV12-4; j_call: TRBJ2-1; cdr3_aa: CASSGTSPTVGNEQFF
cdr3_length: 16; v_call: TRBV7-6; j_call: TRBJ2-5; cdr3_aa: CASSPLTSGGAETQYF
cdr3_length: 15; v_call: TRBV13; j_call: TRBJ2-1; cdr3_aa: CASSPLAGRGDEQFF
cdr3_length: 15; v_call: TRBV7-2; j_call: TRBJ2-7; cdr3_aa: CASSPGLAGAYEQYF
cdr3_length: 13; v_call: TRBV7-3; j_call: TRBJ2-1; cdr3_aa: CASSPPNHNEQFF
cdr3_length: 14; v_call: TRBV6-6; j_call: TRBJ2-7; cdr3_aa: CASSVGQGTYEQYF
cdr3_length: 16; v_call: TRBV19; j_call: TRBJ2-1; cdr3_aa: CASKTLSTSPYNEQFF
cdr3_length: 12; v_call: TRBV7-6; j_call: TRBJ2-1; cdr3_aa: CASSFIGDEQFF
cdr3_length: 14; v_call: TRBV4-3; j_call: TRBJ1-1; cdr3_aa: CASSQGIPGTEAFF
cdr3_length: 15; v_call: TRBV11-2; j_call: TRBJ2-1; cdr3_aa: CASTLGGIAYNEQFF
cdr3_length: 15; v_call: TRBV4-2; j_call: TRBJ2-2; cdr3_aa: CASSQELGNTGELFF
cdr3_length: 13; v_call: TRBV4-2; j_call: TRBJ2-7; cdr3_aa: CASSHLGSTEQYF
cdr3_length: 17; v_call: TRBV20-1; j_call: TRBJ2-3; cdr3_aa: CSARVRSGRAPTDTQYF